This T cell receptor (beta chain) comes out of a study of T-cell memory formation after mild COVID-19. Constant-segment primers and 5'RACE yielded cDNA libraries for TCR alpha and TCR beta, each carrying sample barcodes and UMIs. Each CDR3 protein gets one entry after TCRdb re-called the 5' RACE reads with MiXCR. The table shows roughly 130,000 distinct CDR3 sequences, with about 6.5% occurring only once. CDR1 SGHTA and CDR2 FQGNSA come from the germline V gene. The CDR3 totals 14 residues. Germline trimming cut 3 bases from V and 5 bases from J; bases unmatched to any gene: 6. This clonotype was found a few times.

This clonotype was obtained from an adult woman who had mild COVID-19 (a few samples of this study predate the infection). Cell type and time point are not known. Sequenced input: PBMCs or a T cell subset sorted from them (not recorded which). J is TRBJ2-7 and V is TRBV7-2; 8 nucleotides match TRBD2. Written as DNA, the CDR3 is TGTGCCAGCAGCTTCACTAGCGGAGGGGACGAGCAGTACTTC. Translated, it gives CASSFTSGGDEQYF.